One and the same sample provided the 9 T cell receptor beta chains below, sequenced in a study of cytomegalovirus exposure and HLA in healthy donors. 60 Vbeta and 13 Jbeta primers were used in PCR. Sequencing was performed with immunoSEQ multiplex PCR; in TCRdb, only in-frame clones are kept and a portion is missing. The table records 160,000 or so clones, 80% of them present only once. The specimen sequenced was PBMCs. These receptor sequences come from a man aged 30 to 45 in good health and CMV-seronegative.

The CDR3 DNA reads as TGTGCCAGCAGCGTAGACCCGACAGCACCCTATGGCTACACCTTC. It codes for CASSVDPTAPYGYTF. This chain links TRBV9 with TRBJ1-2; the D gene is possibly TRBD1 (5 bases). The CDR3 runs to 15 residues. V lost 0 bases and J lost 4, with 13 bases in between. From germline, CDR1 is SGDLS and CDR2 YYNGEE.

Points on this clone: Relative to the germline gene, one junction end is altered; a read error may explain this. The rearrangement links TRBV5-4 to TRBJ2-7; D may be TRBD1 (5 bases). The CDR3 is made up of 14 amino acids. Per germline, CDR1 SGHNT and CDR2 YYREEE (reference sequence). The CDR3 bases are TGTACCAGCAGCCAGGGTTATGGAGCCTACGAGCAGTACTTC. Its translation is CTSSQGYGAYEQYF.

The chain links TRBV6-5 to TRBJ2-7; no firm D call. Germline lookup yields CDR1 MNHEY and CDR2 SVGAGI. There are 14 residues in the CDR3. The V end lost 0 bases, the J end lost 0 bases, and 6 bases lay between the germline ends. The CDR3 DNA reads TGTGCCAGCAGTTACTCGGAGAGCTCCTACGAGCAGTACTTC. The encoded protein is CASSYSESSYEQYF.

V and J are TRBV28 and TRBJ2-7; a possible D gene is TRBD1 (5 bases). The CDR3 extends over 13 amino acids. The V and J ends lost 5 bases and 2 bases respectively, with 10 bases between them. Germline CDR1 reads MDHEN; CDR2 reads SYDVKM. CDR3 sequence reads: CASSPRVPYEQYF. CDR3 bases: TGTGCCAGCAGTCCCAGGGTCCCCTACGAGCAGTACTTC.

V and J are TRBV5-1 and TRBJ2-2; TRBD1 is a possible D gene (5 bases). V shed 4 bases and J shed 0 bases, with 10 bases lying between them. The length of the CDR3 is 15 residues. CDR1 is SGHRS and CDR2 is YFSETQ in the germline V gene. CDR3 amino acids: CASSPGFPNTGELFF. CDR3 DNA: TGCGCCAGCAGCCCAGGGTTTCCGAACACCGGGGAGCTGTTTTTT.

The rearrangement uses TRBV5-4 and TRBJ2-7; possibly TRBD2 for D (6 bases). The germline CDR1 and CDR2 sequences are SGHNT and YYREEE (reference sequence). This CDR3 contains 13 residues. The V gene lost 7 bases and the J gene lost 3 bases, with 14 bases spanning the gap. Here the CDR3 DNA reads TGTGCCAGCTCCTTAGGAGGGGACTACGAGCAGTACTTC. This sequence encodes CASSLGGDYEQYF.

This clone was recorded a few times. The chain joins TRBV30 to TRBJ1-1; D is unresolved. The CDR3 is 12 residues long. Deletions cut 1 base from V and 1 base from J, with 4 bases between. Germline CDR1 GTSNPN, CDR2 SVGIG (reference sequence). The CDR3 sequence is CAWSERNTEAFF. CDR3 coding DNA: TGTGCCTGGAGTGAGAGGAACACTGAAGCTTTCTTT.

V and J are TRBV6-1 and TRBJ2-1; 8 bases match TRBD1. Germline lookup yields CDR1 MNHNS and CDR2 SASEGT. V dropped 3 bases and J dropped 4; count of bases not matched to a gene: 5. The CDR3 consists of 15 residues. The CDR3 DNA is TGTGCCAGCAGTGAGGCGAGGACAGGGTACAATGAGCAGTTCTTC. Encoded protein: CASSEARTGYNEQFF.

The chain joins TRBV2 to TRBJ2-3; the match to TRBD1 covers 9 bases. Looked up from germline, CDR1 is SNHLY and CDR2 is FYNNEI. The CDR3 extends over 16 amino acids. The V segment lost 0 bases and the J segment 4 bases; nucleotides outside the gene matches: 5. In nucleotides, the CDR3 is TGTGCCAGCAGTGAAGCGTTGGGGACAGGGCCAGATACGCAGTATTTT. The encoded protein is CASSEALGTGPDTQYF.